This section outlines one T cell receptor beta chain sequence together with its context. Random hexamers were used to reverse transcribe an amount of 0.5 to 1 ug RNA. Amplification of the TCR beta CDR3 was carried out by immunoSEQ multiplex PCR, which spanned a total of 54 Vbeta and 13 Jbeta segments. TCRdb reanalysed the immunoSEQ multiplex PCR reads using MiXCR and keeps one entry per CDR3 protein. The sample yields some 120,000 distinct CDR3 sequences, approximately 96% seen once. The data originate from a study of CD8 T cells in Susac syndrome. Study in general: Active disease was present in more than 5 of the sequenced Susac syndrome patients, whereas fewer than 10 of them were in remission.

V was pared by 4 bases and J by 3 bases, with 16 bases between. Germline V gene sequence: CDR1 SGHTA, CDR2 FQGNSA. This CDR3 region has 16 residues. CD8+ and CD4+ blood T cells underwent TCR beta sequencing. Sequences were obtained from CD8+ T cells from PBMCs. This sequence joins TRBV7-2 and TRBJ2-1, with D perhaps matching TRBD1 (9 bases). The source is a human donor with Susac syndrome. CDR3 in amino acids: CASSSIAGQGYNEQFF. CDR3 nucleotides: TGTGCCAGCAGCTCAATAGCGGGACAGGGCTACAATGAGCAGTTCTTC. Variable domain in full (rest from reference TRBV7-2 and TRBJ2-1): GAGVSQSPSNKVTEKGKDVELRCDPISGHTALYWYRQSLGQGLEFLIYFQGNSAPDKSGLPSDRFSAERTGGSVSTLTIQRTQQEDSAVYLCASSSIAGQGYNEQFFGPGTRLTVL.